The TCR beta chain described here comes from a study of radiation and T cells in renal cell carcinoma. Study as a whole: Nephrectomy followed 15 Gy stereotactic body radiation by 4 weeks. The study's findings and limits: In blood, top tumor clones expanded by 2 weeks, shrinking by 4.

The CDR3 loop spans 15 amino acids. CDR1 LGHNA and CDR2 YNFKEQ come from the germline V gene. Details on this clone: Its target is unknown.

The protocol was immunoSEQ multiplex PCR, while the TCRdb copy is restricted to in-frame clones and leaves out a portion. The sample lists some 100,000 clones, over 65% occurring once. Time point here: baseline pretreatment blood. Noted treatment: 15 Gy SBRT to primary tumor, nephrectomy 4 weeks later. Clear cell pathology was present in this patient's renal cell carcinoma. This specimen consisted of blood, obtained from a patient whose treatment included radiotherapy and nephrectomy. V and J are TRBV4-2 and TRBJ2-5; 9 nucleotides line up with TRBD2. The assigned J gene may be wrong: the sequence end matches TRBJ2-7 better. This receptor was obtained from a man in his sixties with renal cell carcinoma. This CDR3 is CASSHLAGSSYEQYF. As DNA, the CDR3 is TGTGCCAGCAGCCACCTAGCGGGGTCCTCCTACGAGCAGTACTTC.